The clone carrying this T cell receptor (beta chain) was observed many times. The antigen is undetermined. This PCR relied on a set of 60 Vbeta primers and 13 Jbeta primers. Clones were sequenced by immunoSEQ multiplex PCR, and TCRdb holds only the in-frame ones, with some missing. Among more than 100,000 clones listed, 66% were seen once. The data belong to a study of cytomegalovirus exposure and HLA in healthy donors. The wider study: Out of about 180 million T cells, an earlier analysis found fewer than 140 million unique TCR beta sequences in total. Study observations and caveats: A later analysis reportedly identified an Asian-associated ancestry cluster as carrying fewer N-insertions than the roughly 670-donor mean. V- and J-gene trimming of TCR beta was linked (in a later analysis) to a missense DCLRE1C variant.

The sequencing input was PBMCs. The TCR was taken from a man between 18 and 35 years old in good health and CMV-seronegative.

The CDR3, as DNA: TGCGCCAGCACCCATCAACAGGGCACTGGGGCCAACGTCCTGACTTTC. It is translated as CASTHQQGTGANVLTF. The J gene is TRBJ2-6, the V gene TRBV5-1, with a weak D call TRBD1 (6 bases). V lost 6 bases and J 2 bases, leaving 15 bases between the germline ends. This CDR3 region has 16 residues. Germline V gene sequence: CDR1 SGHRS, CDR2 YFSETQ. The full variable domain, rest sourced from reference TRBV5-1 and TRBJ2-6, is KAGVTQTPRYLIKTRGQQVTLSCSPISGHRSVSWYQQTPGQGLQFLFEYFSETQRNKGNFPGRFSGRQFSNSRSEMNVSTLELGDSALYLCASTHQQGTGANVLTFGAGSRLTVL.